These T cell receptor beta chains were read from a single sample in a study of post-analysis software for immune sequencing data. TCRdb re-analysed the PCR reads in MiXCR, keeping a single row per CDR3 protein. In the table there are 750,000 to 900,000 distinct CDR3 sequences, around 42% of which are singletons. Sequenced: blood. The source is a girl between 5 and 17 years old with multiple sclerosis. Both conserved end residues are part of each CDR3. A D gene is named only where the DNA matches it firmly. The size of a clone is reported for some rows only, either as once, few or many, or as a class for expanded clones.

D gene: NA
J gene: TRBJ2-5
clone size: few
V gene: TRBV7-9
CDR3 DNA: TGTGCCAGCAGCTTCAGGGTTTGGGAGACCCAGTACTTC
CDR3 protein: CASSFRVWETQYF

D gene: TRBD1
J gene: TRBJ2-7
clone size: NA
V gene: TRBV7-9
CDR3 DNA: TGTGCCAGCAGCTTAACAGGACAGGGGGTCTACGAGCAGTACTTC
CDR3 protein: CASSLTGQGVYEQYF

D gene: TRBD1
J gene: TRBJ1-2
clone size: once
V gene: TRBV7-2
CDR3 DNA: TGTGCCAGCAGCGTCAGGGGGACCTATGGCTACACCTTC
CDR3 protein: CASSVRGTYGYTF

D gene: TRBD2
J gene: TRBJ2-1
clone size: NA
V gene: TRBV4-3
CDR3 DNA: TGCGCCAGCAGCCAAGAAGCGGGGGGGAGGAATGAGCAGTTCTTC
CDR3 protein: CASSQEAGGRNEQFF

D gene: NA
J gene: TRBJ2-7
clone size: NA
V gene: TRBV27
CDR3 DNA: TGTGCCAGCACCCCTTGGGCGGGGCACTACGAGCAGTACTTC
CDR3 protein: CASTPWAGHYEQYF

D gene: TRBD2
J gene: TRBJ2-1
clone size: NA
V gene: TRBV9
CDR3 DNA: TGTGCCAGCAGCGTAGACGGGACTAGCGGATCTGAGCAGTTCTTC
CDR3 protein: CASSVDGTSGSEQFF

D gene: NA
J gene: TRBJ2-1
clone size: NA
V gene: TRBV24-1
CDR3 DNA: TGTGCCACCAGTGCCCCCCGGTCAGCTAGCCGTAATGAGCAGTTCTTC
CDR3 protein: CATSAPRSASRNEQFF

D gene: NA
J gene: TRBJ2-1
clone size: few
V gene: TRBV3-1
CDR3 DNA: TGTGCCAGCAGCCAAGAATTGGCCGGGGGTACACAGTTCTTC
CDR3 protein: CASSQELAGGTQFF

D gene: NA
J gene: TRBJ2-5
clone size: few
V gene: TRBV6-2/TRBV6-3
CDR3 DNA: TGTGCCAGCAGTTCGGTCCGGACGGCTGAAGAGACCCAGTACTTC
CDR3 protein: CASSSVRTAEETQYF

D gene: NA
J gene: TRBJ2-1
clone size: few
V gene: TRBV6-6
CDR3 DNA: TGTGCCAGCGGCCTAGGGGGGAGTGGGAACAATGAGCAGTTCTTC
CDR3 protein: CASGLGGSGNNEQFF

D gene: NA
J gene: TRBJ1-6
clone size: NA
V gene: TRBV5-1
CDR3 DNA: TGCGCCAGCAGCTTATTGGGCACCAGCTCCTATAATTCACCCCTCCACTTT
CDR3 protein: CASSLLGTSSYNSPLHF

D gene: NA
J gene: TRBJ1-2
clone size: few
V gene: TRBV5-6
CDR3 DNA: TGTGCCAGCAGCTTGCGCGGCACCCCCGCGGGCTACACCTTC
CDR3 protein: CASSLRGTPAGYTF

D gene: NA
J gene: TRBJ1-6
clone size: few
V gene: TRBV7-4
CDR3 DNA: TGTGCCAGCAGGCAAAAAGAGTTGCACAGGGAGAACTCACCCCTCCACTTT
CDR3 protein: CASRQKELHRENSPLHF

D gene: NA
J gene: TRBJ1-2
clone size: NA
V gene: TRBV6-2/TRBV6-3
CDR3 DNA: TGTGCCAACAGCCAGGGACTCCCGTATGGCTACACCTTC
CDR3 protein: CANSQGLPYGYTF

D gene: NA
J gene: TRBJ2-3
clone size: NA
V gene: TRBV10-3
CDR3 DNA: TGTGCCATCAGTAGGCGGGACTCCGGGATCACAGATACGCAGTATTTT
CDR3 protein: CAISRRDSGITDTQYF

D gene: NA
J gene: TRBJ2-5
clone size: NA
V gene: TRBV29-1
CDR3 DNA: TGCAGCGTTGAAGGTGACTTTGGGCAGTACTTC
CDR3 protein: CSVEGDFGQYF

D gene: NA
J gene: TRBJ2-4
clone size: few
V gene: TRBV12-5
CDR3 DNA: TGTGCTAGTGGTCCCCAGTCCCGTACCCAGTACTTC
CDR3 protein: CASGPQSRTQYF

D gene: NA
J gene: TRBJ2-3
clone size: few
V gene: TRBV20-1
CDR3 DNA: TGCAGTGCTAGGAGGCTGACAGCCTGGGGAGATACGCAGTATTTT
CDR3 protein: CSARRLTAWGDTQYF

D gene: TRBD1
J gene: TRBJ1-5
clone size: NA
V gene: TRBV29-1
CDR3 DNA: TGCAGCGTAGCAGATTCGGGAGGGGGCGCGGGGCAGCCCCAGCATTTT
CDR3 protein: CSVADSGGGAGQPQHF

D gene: TRBD2
J gene: TRBJ2-3
clone size: NA
V gene: TRBV12-3/TRBV12-4
CDR3 DNA: TGTGCCAGCAGTTTGCTAGCGGGAGAGCCTACTAGCACAGATACGCAGTATTTT
CDR3 protein: CASSLLAGEPTSTDTQYF

D gene: NA
J gene: TRBJ2-7
clone size: once
V gene: TRBV2
CDR3 DNA: TGTGCCAGCAGTCTATCGGACTACGAGCAGTACTTC
CDR3 protein: CASSLSDYEQYF

D gene: TRBD2
J gene: TRBJ2-7
clone size: few
V gene: TRBV10-3
CDR3 DNA: TGTGCCATCAGTGAGTCTATTAGCGGGAGGCCGAGCTCCTACGAGCAGTACTTC
CDR3 protein: CAISESISGRPSSYEQYF

D gene: TRBD1
J gene: TRBJ1-2
clone size: NA
V gene: TRBV9
CDR3 DNA: TGTGCCAGCAGCGTAGGGGACAGAAACTATGGCTACACCTTC
CDR3 protein: CASSVGDRNYGYTF

D gene: NA
J gene: TRBJ2-7
clone size: few
V gene: TRBV6-5
CDR3 DNA: TGTGCCAGCAGTTACTCGAATAGCCTAATACGGGGTAAGGCCTACGAGCAGTACTTC
CDR3 protein: CASSYSNSLIRGKAYEQYF

D gene: TRBD1
J gene: TRBJ1-2
clone size: NA
V gene: TRBV6-5
CDR3 DNA: TGTGCCAGCAGTGAGGGACAGGGAGGAGGCTATGGCTACACCTTC
CDR3 protein: CASSEGQGGGYGYTF

D gene: NA
J gene: TRBJ2-7
clone size: NA
V gene: TRBV20-1
CDR3 DNA: TGCAGTGCTACCCCGGAGACTTACGAGCAGTACTTC
CDR3 protein: CSATPETYEQYF

D gene: TRBD1
J gene: TRBJ2-1
clone size: few
V gene: TRBV7-8
CDR3 DNA: TGTGCCAGCAGCTTAGCCTACAGGGGCTACAATGAGCAGTTCTTC
CDR3 protein: CASSLAYRGYNEQFF

D gene: NA
J gene: TRBJ2-1
clone size: NA
V gene: TRBV2
CDR3 DNA: TGTGCCAGCAGTGGAGCGCCCAATGAGCAGTTCTTC
CDR3 protein: CASSGAPNEQFF

D gene: NA
J gene: TRBJ1-2
clone size: few
V gene: TRBV6-6
CDR3 DNA: TGTGCCAGCAGTTACACGGGAACTAACTATGGCTACACCTTC
CDR3 protein: CASSYTGTNYGYTF

D gene: NA
J gene: TRBJ2-1
clone size: NA
V gene: TRBV12-3/TRBV12-4
CDR3 DNA: TGTGCCAGCAGTTTAGCCGCCGGACTAACGGGGCAGGGAAGAAATGAGCAGTTCTTC
CDR3 protein: CASSLAAGLTGQGRNEQFF

D gene: TRBD1
J gene: TRBJ2-3
clone size: many
V gene: TRBV6-4
CDR3 DNA: TGTGCCAGCAGTGACGGGACAGGGCACACAGATACGCAGTATTTT
CDR3 protein: CASSDGTGHTDTQYF

D gene: NA
J gene: TRBJ2-1
clone size: NA
V gene: TRBV27
CDR3 DNA: TGTGCCAGCGGTTGGGGGTCCTACAATGAGCAGTTCTTC
CDR3 protein: CASGWGSYNEQFF

D gene: TRBD2
J gene: TRBJ2-3
clone size: NA
V gene: TRBV20-1
CDR3 DNA: TGCAGTGCTAGGGCTCGGACTAGCGGGAGTCCAGATACGCAGTATTTT
CDR3 protein: CSARARTSGSPDTQYF

D gene: TRBD2
J gene: TRBJ2-3
clone size: NA
V gene: TRBV11-1
CDR3 DNA: TGTGCCAGCAGCTTTGATGTAGCGGGAGGCTACACAGATACGCAGTATTTT
CDR3 protein: CASSFDVAGGYTDTQYF

D gene: TRBD2
J gene: TRBJ2-2
clone size: NA
V gene: TRBV15
CDR3 DNA: TGTGCCACCAGCAGGGGTGGTCTAGCGGGAGTCCACGGCGGGGAGCTGTTTTTT
CDR3 protein: CATSRGGLAGVHGGELFF

D gene: TRBD1
J gene: TRBJ2-7
clone size: NA
V gene: TRBV20-1
CDR3 DNA: TGCAGTGCTAGAGGACCGGGACAGGCCTCCTACGAGCAGTACTTC
CDR3 protein: CSARGPGQASYEQYF

D gene: TRBD2
J gene: TRBJ2-1
clone size: NA
V gene: TRBV3-1
CDR3 DNA: TGTGCCAGCAGCCAAGGGGGTGGACTAGCTAGTGAGCAGTTCTTC
CDR3 protein: CASSQGGGLASEQFF

D gene: NA
J gene: TRBJ2-5
clone size: NA
V gene: TRBV5-1
CDR3 DNA: TGCGCCAGCCAGGCGGACCCGAAAGAGACCCAGTACTTC
CDR3 protein: CASQADPKETQYF

D gene: TRBD2
J gene: TRBJ2-1
clone size: NA
V gene: TRBV7-2
CDR3 DNA: TGTGCCAGCAGCTTAGAAGCGGGAGGGGGCAATGAGCAGTTCTTC
CDR3 protein: CASSLEAGGGNEQFF

D gene: NA
J gene: TRBJ1-2
clone size: NA
V gene: TRBV7-2
CDR3 DNA: TGTGCCAGCAGCTTAGGTCGGGGAGGGATCGGCTACACCTTC
CDR3 protein: CASSLGRGGIGYTF